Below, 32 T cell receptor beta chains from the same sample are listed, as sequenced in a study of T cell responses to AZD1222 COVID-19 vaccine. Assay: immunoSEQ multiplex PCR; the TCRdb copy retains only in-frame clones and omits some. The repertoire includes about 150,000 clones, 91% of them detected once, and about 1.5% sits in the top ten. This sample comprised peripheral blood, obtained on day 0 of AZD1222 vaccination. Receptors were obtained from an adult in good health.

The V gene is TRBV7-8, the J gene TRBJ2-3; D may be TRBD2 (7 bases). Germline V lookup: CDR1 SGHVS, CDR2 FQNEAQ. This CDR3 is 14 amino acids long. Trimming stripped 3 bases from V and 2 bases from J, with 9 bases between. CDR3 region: CASSFAGATDTQYF. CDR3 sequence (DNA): TGTGCCAGCAGCTTTGCGGGGGCCACAGATACGCAGTATTTT. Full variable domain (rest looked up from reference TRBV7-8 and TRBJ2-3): GAGVSQSPRYKVAKRGQDVALRCDPISGHVSLFWYQQALGQGPEFLTYFQNEAQLDKSGLPSDRFFAERPEGSVSTLKIQRTQQEDSAVYLCASSFAGATDTQYFGPGTRLTVL.

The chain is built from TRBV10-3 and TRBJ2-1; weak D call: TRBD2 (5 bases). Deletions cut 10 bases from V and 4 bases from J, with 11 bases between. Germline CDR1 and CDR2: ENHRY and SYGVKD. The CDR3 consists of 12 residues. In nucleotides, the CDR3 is TGTGCCACCAGGACTGCTTACAATGAGCAGTTCTTC. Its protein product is CATRTAYNEQFF.

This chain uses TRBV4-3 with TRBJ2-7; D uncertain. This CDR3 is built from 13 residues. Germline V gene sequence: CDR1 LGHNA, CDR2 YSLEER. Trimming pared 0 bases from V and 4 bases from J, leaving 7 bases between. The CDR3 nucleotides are TGCGCCAGCAGCCAAGACGTGCCGTACGAGCAGTACTTC. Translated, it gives CASSQDVPYEQYF.

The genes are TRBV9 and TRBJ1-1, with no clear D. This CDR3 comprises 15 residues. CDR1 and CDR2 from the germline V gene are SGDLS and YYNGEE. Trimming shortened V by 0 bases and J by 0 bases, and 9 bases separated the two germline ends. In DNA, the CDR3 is TGTGCCAGCAGCGTAGGGTACAGCATGAACACTGAAGCTTTCTTT. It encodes CASSVGYSMNTEAFF. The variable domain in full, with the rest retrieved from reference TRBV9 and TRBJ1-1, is DSGVTQTPKHLITATGQRVTLRCSPRSGDLSVYWYQQSLDQGLQFLIQYYNGEERAKGNILERFSAQQFPDLHSELNLSSLELGDSALYFCASSVGYSMNTEAFFGQGTRLTVV.

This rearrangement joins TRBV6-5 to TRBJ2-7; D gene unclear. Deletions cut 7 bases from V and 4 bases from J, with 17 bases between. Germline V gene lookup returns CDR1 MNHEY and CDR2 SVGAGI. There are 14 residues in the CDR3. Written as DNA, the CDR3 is TGTGCCAGCACCGCATACCCTGAGAATTACGAGCAGTACTTC. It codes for CASTAYPENYEQYF.

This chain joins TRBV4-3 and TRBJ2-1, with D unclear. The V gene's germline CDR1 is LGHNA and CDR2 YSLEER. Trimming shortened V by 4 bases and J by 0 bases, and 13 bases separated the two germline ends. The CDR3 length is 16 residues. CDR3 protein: CASSPSLRSSYNEQFF. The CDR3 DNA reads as TGCGCCAGCAGCCCCAGCCTTAGGAGCTCCTACAATGAGCAGTTCTTC.

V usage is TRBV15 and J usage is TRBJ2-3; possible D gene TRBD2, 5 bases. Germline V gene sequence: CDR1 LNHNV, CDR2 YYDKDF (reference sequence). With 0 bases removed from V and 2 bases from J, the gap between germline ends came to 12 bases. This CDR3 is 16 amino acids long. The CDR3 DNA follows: TGTGCCACCAGCAGAGATCGGGGTACGCTCACAGATACGCAGTATTTT. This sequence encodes CATSRDRGTLTDTQYF.

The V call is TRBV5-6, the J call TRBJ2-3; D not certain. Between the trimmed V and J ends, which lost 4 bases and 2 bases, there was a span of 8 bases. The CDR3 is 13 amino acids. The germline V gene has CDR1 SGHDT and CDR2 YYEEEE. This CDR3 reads CASSRSPTDTQYF. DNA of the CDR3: TGTGCCAGCAGCAGATCCCCCACAGATACGCAGTATTTT. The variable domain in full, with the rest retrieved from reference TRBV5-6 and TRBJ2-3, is DAGVTQSPTHLIKTRGQQVTLRCSPKSGHDTVSWYQQALGQGPQFIFQYYEEEERQRGNFPDRFSGHQFPNYSSELNVNALLLGDSALYLCASSRSPTDTQYFGPGTRLTVL.

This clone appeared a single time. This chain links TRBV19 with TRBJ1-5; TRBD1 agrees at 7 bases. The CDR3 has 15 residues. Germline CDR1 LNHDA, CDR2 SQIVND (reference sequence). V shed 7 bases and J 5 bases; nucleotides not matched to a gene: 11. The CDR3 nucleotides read TGTGCCAGTAACTCTCTAGGGGGCGGGGATCAGCCCCAGCATTTT. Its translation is CASNSLGGGDQPQHF.

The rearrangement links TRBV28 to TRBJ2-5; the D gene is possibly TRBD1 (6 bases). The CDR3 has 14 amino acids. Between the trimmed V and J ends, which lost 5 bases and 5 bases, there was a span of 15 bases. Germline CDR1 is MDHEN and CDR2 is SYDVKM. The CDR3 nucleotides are TGTGCCAGCAGTCAAGTAGGGGGTTTGGAGACCCAGTACTTC. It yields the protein CASSQVGGLETQYF.

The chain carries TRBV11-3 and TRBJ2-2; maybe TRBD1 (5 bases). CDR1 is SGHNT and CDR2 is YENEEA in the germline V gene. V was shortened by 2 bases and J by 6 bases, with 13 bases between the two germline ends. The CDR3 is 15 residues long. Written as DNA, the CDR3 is TGTGCCAGCAGCTTACTAAAAGGGGAAGCCGGGGAGCTGTTTTTT. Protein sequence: CASSLLKGEAGELFF.

The CDR3 protein is CAWKISGTVPWTDTQYF. The CDR3, as DNA: TGTGCCTGGAAGATTAGCGGGACCGTGCCCTGGACAGATACGCAGTATTTT. The V and J genes are TRBV30 and TRBJ2-3; the match to TRBD2 covers 8 bases. The CDR3 sequence is 17 residues long. Trimming at V came to 4 bases and at J to 3 bases, leaving 15 bases not matched to a gene. From germline, CDR1 is GTSNPN and CDR2 SVGIG (reference sequence).

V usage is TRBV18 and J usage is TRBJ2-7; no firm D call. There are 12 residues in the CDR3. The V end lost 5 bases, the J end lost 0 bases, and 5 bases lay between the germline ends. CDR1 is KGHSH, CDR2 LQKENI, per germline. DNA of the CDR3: TGTGCCAGCTCATCAGACTCCTACGAGCAGTACTTC. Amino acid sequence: CASSSDSYEQYF.

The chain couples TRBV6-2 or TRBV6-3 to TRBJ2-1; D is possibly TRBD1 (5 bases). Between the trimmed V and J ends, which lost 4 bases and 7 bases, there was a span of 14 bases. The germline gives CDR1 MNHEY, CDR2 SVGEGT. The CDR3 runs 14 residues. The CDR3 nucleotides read TGTGCCAGCAGTTTGGCAGGGCCGGTTAATGAGCAGTTCTTC. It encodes CASSLAGPVNEQFF.

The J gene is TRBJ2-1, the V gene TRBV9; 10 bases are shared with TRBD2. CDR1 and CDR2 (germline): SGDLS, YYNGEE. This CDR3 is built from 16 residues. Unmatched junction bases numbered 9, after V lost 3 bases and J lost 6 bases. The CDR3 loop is CASSASSGRVINEQFF. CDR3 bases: TGTGCCAGCAGCGCCTCAAGCGGGAGGGTAATCAATGAGCAGTTCTTC.

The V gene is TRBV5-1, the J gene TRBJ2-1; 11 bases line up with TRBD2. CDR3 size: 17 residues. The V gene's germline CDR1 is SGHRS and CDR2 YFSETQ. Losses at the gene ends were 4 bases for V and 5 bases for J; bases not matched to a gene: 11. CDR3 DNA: TGCGCCAGCAGCCCACGCAGAGGGACTAGCGGTAACAATGAGCAGTTCTTC. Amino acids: CASSPRRGTSGNNEQFF.

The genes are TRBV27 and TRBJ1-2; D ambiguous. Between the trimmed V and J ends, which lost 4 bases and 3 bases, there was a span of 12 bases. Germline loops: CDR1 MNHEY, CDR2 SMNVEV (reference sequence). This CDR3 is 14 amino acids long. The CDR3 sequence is CASSSTDPDYGYTF. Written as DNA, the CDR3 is TGTGCCAGCAGTTCTACAGACCCGGACTATGGCTACACCTTC.

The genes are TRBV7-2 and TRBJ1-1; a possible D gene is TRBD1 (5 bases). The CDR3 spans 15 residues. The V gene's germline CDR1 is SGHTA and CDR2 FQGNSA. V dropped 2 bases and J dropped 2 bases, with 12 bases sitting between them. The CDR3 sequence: CASSLSMGRNTEAFF. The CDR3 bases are TGTGCCAGCAGCTTATCTATGGGGCGTAACACTGAAGCTTTCTTT.

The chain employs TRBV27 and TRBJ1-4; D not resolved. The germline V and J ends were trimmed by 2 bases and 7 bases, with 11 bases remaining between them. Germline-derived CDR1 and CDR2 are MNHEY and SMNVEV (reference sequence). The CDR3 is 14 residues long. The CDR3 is CASSLTWEGEKLFF. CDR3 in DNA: TGTGCCAGCAGTTTAACCTGGGAAGGTGAAAAACTGTTTTTT.

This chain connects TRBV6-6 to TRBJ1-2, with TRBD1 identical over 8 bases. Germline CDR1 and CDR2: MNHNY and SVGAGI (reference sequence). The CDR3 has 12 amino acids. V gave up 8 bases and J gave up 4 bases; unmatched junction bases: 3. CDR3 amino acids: CASGTGLYGYTF. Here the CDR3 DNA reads TGTGCCAGCGGGACAGGCCTCTATGGCTACACCTTC.

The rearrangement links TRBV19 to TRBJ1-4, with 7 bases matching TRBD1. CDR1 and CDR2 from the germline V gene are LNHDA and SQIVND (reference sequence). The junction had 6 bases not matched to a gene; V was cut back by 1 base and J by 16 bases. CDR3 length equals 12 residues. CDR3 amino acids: CASSIGGQAPFF. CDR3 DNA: TGTGCCAGTAGTATAGGTGGACAGGCACCGTTTTTT.

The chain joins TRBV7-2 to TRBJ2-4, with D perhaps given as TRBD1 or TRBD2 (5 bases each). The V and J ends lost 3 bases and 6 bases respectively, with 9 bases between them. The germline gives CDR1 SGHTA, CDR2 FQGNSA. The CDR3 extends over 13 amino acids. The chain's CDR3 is CASSLGVVNIQYF. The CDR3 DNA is TGTGCCAGCAGCTTGGGGGTAGTAAACATTCAGTACTTC. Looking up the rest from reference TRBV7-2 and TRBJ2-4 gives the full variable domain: GAGVSQSPSNKVTEKGKDVELRCDPISGHTALYWYRQSLGQGLEFLIYFQGNSAPDKSGLPSDRFSAERTGGSVSTLTIQRTQQEDSAVYLCASSLGVVNIQYFGAGTRLSVL.

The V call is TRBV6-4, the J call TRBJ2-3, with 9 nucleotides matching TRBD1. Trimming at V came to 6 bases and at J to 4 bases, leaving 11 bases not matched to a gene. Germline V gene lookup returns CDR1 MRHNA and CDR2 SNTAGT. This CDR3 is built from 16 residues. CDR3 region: CASRETGGASPDTQYF. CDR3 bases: TGTGCCAGCAGGGAAACAGGGGGCGCATCGCCAGATACGCAGTATTTT.

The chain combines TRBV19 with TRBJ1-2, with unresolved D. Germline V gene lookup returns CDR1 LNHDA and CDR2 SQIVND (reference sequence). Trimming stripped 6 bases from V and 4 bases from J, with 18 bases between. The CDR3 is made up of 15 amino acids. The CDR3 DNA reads TGTGCCAGTAGAATGGTTTATGAGGCCACCTATGGCTACACCTTC. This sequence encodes CASRMVYEATYGYTF.

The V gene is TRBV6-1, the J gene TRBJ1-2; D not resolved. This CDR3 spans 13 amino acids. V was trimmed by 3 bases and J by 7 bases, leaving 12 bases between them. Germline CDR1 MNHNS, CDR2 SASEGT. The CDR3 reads CASSDSGVGGYTF. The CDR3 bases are TGTGCCAGCAGTGATTCGGGAGTGGGTGGCTACACCTTC.

Here the CDR3 DNA reads TGCGCCAGCAGCAAGTGGGCGGGGACTGGGACTGAAGCTTTCTTT. This encodes CASSKWAGTGTEAFF. The chain joins TRBV5-1 to TRBJ1-1; D is perhaps TRBD1 (5 bases). This CDR3 contains 15 residues. Germline V gene sequence: CDR1 SGHRS, CDR2 YFSETQ. V was clipped by 4 bases and J by 5 bases, with 18 bases between them.

Here the CDR3 reads CASAAGVVGPPYGYTF. The CDR3 region has the DNA TGTGCCAGCGCGGCCGGGGTTGTGGGGCCCCCTTATGGCTACACCTTC. The rearrangement joins TRBV28 to TRBJ1-2, with a weak D call TRBD1 (5 bases). This CDR3 contains 16 residues. Germline CDR1 reads MDHEN; CDR2 reads SYDVKM. V was pared by 8 bases and J by 5 bases, with 24 bases between.

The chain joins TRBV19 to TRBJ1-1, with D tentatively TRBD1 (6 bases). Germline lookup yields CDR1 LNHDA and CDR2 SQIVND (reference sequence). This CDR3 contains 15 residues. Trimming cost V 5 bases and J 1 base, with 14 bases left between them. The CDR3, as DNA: TGTGCCAGTAGTCCCCAGGGGTGGGGGAACACTGAAGCTTTCTTT. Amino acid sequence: CASSPQGWGNTEAFF.

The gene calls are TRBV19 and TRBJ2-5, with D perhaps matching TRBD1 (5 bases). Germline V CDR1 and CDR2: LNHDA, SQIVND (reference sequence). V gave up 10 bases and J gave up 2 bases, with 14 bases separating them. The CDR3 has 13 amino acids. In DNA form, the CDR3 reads TGTGCCACCCTCCCAGCAGGGCAAGAGACCCAGTACTTC. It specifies CATLPAGQETQYF.

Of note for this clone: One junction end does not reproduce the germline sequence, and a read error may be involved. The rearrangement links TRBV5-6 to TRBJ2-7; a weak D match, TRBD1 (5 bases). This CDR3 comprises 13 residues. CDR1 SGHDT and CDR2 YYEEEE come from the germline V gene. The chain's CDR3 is CASSLGAGKKWNF. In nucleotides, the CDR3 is TGTGCCAGCAGCTTGGGGGCAGGGAAAAAATGGAACTTC.

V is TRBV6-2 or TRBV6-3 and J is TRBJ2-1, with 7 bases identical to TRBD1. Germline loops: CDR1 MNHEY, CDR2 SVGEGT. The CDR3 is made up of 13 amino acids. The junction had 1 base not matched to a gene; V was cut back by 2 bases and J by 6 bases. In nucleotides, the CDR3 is TGTGCCAGCAGTTACCGACAGGGCAATGAGCAGTTCTTC. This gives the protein CASSYRQGNEQFF.

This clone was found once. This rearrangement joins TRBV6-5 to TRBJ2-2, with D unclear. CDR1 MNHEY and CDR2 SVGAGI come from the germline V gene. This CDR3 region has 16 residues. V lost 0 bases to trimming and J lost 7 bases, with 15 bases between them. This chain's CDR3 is CASSYSFSGVGGELFF. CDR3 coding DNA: TGTGCCAGCAGTTACTCGTTTTCGGGCGTTGGCGGGGAGCTGTTTTTT.